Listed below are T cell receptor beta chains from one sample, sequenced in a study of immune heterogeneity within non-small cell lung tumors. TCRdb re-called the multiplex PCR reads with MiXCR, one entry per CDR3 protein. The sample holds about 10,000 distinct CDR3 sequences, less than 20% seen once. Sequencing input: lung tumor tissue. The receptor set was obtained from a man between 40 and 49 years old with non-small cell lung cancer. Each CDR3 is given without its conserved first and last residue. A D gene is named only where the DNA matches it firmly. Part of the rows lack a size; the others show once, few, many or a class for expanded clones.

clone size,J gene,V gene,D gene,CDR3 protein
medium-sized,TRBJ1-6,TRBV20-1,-,SARDVLEEGSSYNSPLH
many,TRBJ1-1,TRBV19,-,ASSMNPSTGTEAF
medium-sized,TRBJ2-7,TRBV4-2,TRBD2,ASSQATGTSGSSYEQY
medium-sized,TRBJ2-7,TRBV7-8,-,ASSFGGLSLYEQY
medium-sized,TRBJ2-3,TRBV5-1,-,ASSFLSLGEADTQY
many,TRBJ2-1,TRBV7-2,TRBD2,ASSFRLAGNNEQF
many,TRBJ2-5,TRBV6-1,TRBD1,ASRERGPETQY
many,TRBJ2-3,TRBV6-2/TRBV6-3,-,ASSYMGGDTQY
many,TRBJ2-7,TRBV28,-,ASSIRGAFSYEQY
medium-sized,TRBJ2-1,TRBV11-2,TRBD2,ASSPKGRGIYNEQF
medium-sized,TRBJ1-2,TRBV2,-,ASSEGGYGYT
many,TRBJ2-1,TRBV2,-,ASRYGNEQF
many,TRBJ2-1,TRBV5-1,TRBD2,ASTKAGGSYYNEQF
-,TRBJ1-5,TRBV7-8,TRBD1,ASSSNTGGGQPQH
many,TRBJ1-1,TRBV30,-,AFRSQGRSEAF
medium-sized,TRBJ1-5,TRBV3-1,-,ASSQGLNQPQH
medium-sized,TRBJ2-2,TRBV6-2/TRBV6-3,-,ASSYLGTANTGELF
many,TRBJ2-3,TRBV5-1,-,ASSLGYRTDTQY
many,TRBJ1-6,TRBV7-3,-,ASSLMAGRDSPLH
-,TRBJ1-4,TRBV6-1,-,ASLHGGEKLF
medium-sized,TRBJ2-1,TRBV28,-,ASSSNREGV
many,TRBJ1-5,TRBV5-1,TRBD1,ASSLGQGENQPQH
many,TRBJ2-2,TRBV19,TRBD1,ASSIQGAPTGELF
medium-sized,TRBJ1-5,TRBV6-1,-,AVQGLNQPQH
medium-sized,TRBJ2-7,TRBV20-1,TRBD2,SARDSSSGAYYEQY
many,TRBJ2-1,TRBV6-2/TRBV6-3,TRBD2,ASRAGTSGRGNEQF
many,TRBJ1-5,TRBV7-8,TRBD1,ASSRDRDNQPQH
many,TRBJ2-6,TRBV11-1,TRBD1,ASSLLTGSSGANVLT
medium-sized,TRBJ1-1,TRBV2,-,ASRLLPNTEAF
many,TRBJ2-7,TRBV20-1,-,SAQPGLRQY
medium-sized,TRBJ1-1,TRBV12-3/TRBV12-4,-,ASSFGRWNTEAF
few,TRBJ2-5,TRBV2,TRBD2,ASSRGLAGTQETQY
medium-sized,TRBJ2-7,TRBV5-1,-,ASSLAGTRAHEQY
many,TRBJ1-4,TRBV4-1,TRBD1,ASGGIGTATNEKLF
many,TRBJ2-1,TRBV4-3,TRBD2,ASSQGPGQGGLAGLSSYNEQF
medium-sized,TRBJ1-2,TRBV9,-,ASSHTLTGNYGYT
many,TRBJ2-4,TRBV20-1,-,SARDGAGLKNIQY
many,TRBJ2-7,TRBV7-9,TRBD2,ASTIAGGSYEQY
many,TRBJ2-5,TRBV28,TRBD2,ASSLIPRTSGQEETQY
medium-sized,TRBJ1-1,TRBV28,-,ASSLWGDGSTNTEAF
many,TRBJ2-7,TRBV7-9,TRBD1,ASRAGTDYEQY
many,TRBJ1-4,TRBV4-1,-,ASSQEGQINEKLF
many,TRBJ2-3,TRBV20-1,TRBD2,SASGLAGVIRGQY
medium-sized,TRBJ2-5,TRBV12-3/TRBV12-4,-,ASSTAAGETQY
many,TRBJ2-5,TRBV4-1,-,ASSQGRGQLGETQY
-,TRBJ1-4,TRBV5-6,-,ASSPGGGLANEKLF
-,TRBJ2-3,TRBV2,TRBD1,ASSKDRATDTQY
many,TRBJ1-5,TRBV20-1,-,SARGELGPYQPQH
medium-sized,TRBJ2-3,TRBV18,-,ASSPFDTDTQY